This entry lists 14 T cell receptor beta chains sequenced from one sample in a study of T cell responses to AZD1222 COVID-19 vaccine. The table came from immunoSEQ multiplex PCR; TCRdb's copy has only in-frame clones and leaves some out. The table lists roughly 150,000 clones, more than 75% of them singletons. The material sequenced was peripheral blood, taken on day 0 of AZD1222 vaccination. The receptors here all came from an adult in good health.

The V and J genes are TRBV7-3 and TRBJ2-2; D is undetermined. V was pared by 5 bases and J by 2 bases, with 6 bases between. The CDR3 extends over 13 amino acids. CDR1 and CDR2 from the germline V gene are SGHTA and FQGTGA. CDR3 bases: TGTGCCAGCAGCGTCCGAAACACCGGGGAGCTGTTTTTT. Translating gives CASSVRNTGELFF.

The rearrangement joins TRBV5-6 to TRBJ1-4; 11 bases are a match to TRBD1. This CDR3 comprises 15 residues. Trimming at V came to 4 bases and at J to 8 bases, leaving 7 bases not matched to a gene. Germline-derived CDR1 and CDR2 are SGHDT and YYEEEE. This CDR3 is CASSTGTGGIEKLFF. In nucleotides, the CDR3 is TGTGCCAGCAGCACCGGGACAGGGGGGATAGAAAAACTGTTTTTT.

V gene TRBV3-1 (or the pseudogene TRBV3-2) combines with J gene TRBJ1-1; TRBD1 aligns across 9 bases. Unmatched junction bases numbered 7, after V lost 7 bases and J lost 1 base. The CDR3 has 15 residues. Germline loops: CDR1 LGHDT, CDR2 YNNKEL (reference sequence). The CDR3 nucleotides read TGTGCCAGCATCCTAGGGACAGGGCCGAACACTGAAGCTTTCTTT. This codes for CASILGTGPNTEAFF.

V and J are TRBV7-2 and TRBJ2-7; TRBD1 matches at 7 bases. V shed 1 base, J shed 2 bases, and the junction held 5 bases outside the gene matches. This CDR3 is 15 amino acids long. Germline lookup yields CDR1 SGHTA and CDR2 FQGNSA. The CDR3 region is CASSLVGDSTYEQYF. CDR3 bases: TGTGCCAGCAGCTTAGTGGGGGACAGCACCTACGAGCAGTACTTC.

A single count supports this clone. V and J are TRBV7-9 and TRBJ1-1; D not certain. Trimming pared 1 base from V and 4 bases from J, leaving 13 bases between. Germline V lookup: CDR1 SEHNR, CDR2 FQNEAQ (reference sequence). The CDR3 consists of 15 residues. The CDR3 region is CASSLVVGSGTEAFF. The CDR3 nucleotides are TGTGCCAGCAGCTTAGTAGTTGGGAGTGGCACTGAAGCTTTCTTT.

The DNA for the CDR3 is TGTGCCAGCAGCCCTCGGACTAGCGGATCCTACGAGCAGTACTTC. Translation: CASSPRTSGSYEQYF. The rearrangement joins TRBV9 to TRBJ2-7; 10 positions agree with TRBD2. Germline trimming cut 4 bases from V and 1 base from J; bases unmatched to any gene: 5. The CDR3 is 15 residues long. Germline CDR1 is SGDLS and CDR2 is YYNGEE.

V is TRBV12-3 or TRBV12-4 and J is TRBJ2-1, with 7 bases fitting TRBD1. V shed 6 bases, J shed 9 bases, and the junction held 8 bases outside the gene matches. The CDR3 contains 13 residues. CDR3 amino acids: CASREGTAGEQFF. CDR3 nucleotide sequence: TGTGCCAGCAGGGAAGGGACAGCCGGTGAGCAGTTCTTC.

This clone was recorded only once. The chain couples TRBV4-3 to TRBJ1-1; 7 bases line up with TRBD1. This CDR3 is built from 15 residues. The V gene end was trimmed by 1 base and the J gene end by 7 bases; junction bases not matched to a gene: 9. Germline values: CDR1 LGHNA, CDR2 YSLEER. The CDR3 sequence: CASSQGQQGMIEAFF. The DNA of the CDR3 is TGCGCCAGCAGCCAAGGACAACAGGGGATGATTGAAGCTTTCTTT.

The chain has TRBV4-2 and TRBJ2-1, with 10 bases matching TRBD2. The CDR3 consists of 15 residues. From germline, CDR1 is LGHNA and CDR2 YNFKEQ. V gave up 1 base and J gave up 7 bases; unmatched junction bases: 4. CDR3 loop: CASSQAGTSENEQFF. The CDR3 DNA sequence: TGTGCCAGCAGCCAAGCCGGGACTAGCGAAAATGAGCAGTTCTTC.

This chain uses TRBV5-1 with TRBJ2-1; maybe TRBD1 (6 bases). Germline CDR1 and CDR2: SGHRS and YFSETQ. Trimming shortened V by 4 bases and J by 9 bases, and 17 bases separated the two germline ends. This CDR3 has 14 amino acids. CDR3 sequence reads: CASSGGTSSAEQFF. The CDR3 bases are TGCGCCAGCAGCGGGGGCACTTCTTCCGCTGAGCAGTTCTTC.

CDR3 sequence reads: CASSRQGYEQYF. The CDR3 nucleotides read TGTGCCAGCAGCCGCCAGGGCTACGAGCAGTACTTC. The chain couples TRBV6-5 to TRBJ2-7, with D tentatively TRBD1 (5 bases). The germline V and J ends were trimmed by 6 bases and 3 bases, with 9 bases remaining between them. Germline CDR1 is MNHEY and CDR2 is SVGAGI. There are 12 residues in the CDR3.

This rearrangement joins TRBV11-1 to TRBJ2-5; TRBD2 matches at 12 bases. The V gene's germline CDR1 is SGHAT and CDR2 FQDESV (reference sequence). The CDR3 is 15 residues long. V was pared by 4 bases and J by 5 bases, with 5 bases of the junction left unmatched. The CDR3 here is CASSSLGLAGETQYF. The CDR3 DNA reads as TGTGCCAGCAGCTCGCTGGGACTAGCGGGCGAGACCCAGTACTTC.

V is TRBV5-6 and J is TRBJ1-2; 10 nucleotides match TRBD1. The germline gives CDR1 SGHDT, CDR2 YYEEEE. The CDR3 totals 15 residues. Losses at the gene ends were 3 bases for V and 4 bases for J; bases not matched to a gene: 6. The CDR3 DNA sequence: TGTGCCAGCAGCTGGTGGGACAGGGGAGGCTATGGCTACACCTTC. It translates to CASSWWDRGGYGYTF. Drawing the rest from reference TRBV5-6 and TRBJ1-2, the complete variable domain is DAGVTQSPTHLIKTRGQQVTLRCSPKSGHDTVSWYQQALGQGPQFIFQYYEEEERQRGNFPDRFSGHQFPNYSSELNVNALLLGDSALYLCASSWWDRGGYGYTFGSGTRLTVV.

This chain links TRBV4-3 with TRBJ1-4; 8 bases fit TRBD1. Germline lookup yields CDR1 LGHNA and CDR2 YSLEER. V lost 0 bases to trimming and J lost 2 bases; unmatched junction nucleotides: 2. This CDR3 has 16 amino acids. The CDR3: CASSQDQGATNEKLFF. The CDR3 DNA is TGCGCCAGCAGCCAAGACCAGGGGGCGACTAATGAAAAACTGTTTTTT.